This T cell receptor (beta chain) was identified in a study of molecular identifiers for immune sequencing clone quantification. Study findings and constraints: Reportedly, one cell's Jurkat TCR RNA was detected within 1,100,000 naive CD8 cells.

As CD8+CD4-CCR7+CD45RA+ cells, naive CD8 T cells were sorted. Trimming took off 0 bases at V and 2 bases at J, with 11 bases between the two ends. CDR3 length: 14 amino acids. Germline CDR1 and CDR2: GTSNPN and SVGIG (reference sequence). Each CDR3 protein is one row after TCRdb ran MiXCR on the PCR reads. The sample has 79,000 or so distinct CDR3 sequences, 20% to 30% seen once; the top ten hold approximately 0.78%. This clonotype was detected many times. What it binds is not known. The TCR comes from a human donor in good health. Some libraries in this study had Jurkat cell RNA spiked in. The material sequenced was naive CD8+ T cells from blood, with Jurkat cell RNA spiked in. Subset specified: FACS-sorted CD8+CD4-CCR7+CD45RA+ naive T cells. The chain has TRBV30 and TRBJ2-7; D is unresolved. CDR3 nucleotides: TGTGCCTGGAGTGTCATAGGCCGAACCTACGAGCAGTACTTC. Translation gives CAWSVIGRTYEQYF.